The TCR beta chain described here comes from a study of shared clonotypes between healthy human individuals. V lost 1 base, J lost 7 bases, and 10 bases lay in between. The germline CDR1 and CDR2 sequences are SGHTA and FQGNSA. The CDR3 contains 13 residues. Each donor was a Caucasian adult residing in Nashville, Tennessee. Into CD45RA+ naive and CD45RA-negative memory subsets, the CD4+ cells were split. The data were produced by immunoSEQ multiplex PCR, yet TCRdb's version contains in-frame clones alone and is incomplete. Among about 1.5 million clones listed, 95% to 99% were seen once. The sequenced material came from naive CD4+ T cells sorted from blood. Documented subset: CD45RA+ positively selected. The sequence was obtained from a man aged 25 to 40 in good health. V gene TRBV7-2 combines with J gene TRBJ1-1, with D uncertain. The CDR3 DNA sequence: TGTGCCAGCAGCTTAGTATCCCCACATGAAGCTTTCTTT. Translation gives CASSLVSPHEAFF.